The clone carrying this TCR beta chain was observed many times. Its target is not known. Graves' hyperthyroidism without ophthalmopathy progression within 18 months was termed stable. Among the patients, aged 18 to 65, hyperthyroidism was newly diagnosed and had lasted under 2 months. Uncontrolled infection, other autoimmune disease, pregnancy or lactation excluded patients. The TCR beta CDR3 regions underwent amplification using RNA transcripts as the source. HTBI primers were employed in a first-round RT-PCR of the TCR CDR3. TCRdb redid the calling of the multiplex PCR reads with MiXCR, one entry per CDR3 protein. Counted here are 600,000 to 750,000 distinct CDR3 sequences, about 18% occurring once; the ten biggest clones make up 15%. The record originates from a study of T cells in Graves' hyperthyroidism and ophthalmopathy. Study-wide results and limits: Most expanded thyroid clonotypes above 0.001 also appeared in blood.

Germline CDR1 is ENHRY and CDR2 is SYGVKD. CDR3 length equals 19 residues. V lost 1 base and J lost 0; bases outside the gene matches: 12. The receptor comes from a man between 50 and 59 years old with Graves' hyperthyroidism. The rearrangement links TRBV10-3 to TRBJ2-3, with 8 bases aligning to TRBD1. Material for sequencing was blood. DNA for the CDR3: TGTGCCATCAGTGAGTTCGGACAGGGATCACTTTCTAGCACAGATACGCAGTATTTT. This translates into CAISEFGQGSLSSTDTQYF.